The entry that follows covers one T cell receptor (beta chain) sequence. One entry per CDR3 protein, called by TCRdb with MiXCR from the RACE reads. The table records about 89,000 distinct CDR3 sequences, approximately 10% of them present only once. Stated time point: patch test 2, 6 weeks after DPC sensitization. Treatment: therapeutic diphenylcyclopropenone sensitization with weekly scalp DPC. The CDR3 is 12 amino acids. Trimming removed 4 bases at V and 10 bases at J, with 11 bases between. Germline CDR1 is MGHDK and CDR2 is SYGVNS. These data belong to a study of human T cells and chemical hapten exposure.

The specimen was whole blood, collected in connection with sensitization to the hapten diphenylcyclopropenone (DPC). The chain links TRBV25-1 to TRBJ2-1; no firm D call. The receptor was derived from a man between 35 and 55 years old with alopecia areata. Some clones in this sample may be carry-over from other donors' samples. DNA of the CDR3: TGTGCCAGCAGTGCCCCCGTCGGGGAGCAGTTCTTC. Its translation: CASSAPVGEQFF.